The rows below give T cell receptor beta chains drawn from one sample of a study of PD-1 blockade in classical Hodgkin lymphoma. Method: immunoSEQ multiplex PCR; TCRdb's copy keeps in-frame clones and lacks some. The repertoire holds about 98,000 clones, with roughly 79% as singletons. The starting material was peripheral blood mononuclear cells (PBMCs), obtained before the second cycle of nivolumab. These receptors all stem from a human donor with classical Hodgkin lymphoma. The CDR3 runs from the conserved cysteine through the conserved F or W. A D gene is named only where the DNA matches it firmly. Clone size is shown for a subset of rows, as once, few, many or a class of expanded clone.

j_call	clone_size	d_call	v_call	cdr3_nt	cdr3_aa
TRBJ1-5	NA	NA	TRBV4-2	TGTGCCAGCAGCCAACTGGGGGGAAGCAATCAGCCCCAGCATTTT	CASSQLGGSNQPQHF
TRBJ2-7	NA	NA	TRBV27	TGTGCCAGCAGACGTGAGCCCGCCTACGAGCAGTACTTC	CASRREPAYEQYF
TRBJ1-1	NA	NA	TRBV29-1	TGCAGCGTTGGTAGGGGTGACACTGAAGCTTTCTTT	CSVGRGDTEAFF
TRBJ1-2	NA	TRBD1	TRBV2	TGTGCCAGCGCCAGGGATGACAGGGGCTATGGCTACACCTTC	CASARDDRGYGYTF
TRBJ2-3	once	TRBD2	TRBV7-2	TGTGCCAGCAGCTTCACCGCTAGCGGGAGTTCCCCCCGCACAGATACGCAGTATTTT	CASSFTASGSSPRTDTQYF
TRBJ1-1	many	NA	TRBV18	TGTGCCAGCTCACCAATGGCGAACACTGAAGCTTTCTTT	CASSPMANTEAFF
TRBJ2-7	NA	TRBD2	TRBV5-8	TGTGCCAGCAGCACCCCTAGCGGGGATACCTACGAGCAGTACTTC	CASSTPSGDTYEQYF
TRBJ2-5	NA	TRBD2	TRBV19	TGTGCCAGTAGTAGGACTAGCGGAGGGGTAGAGACCCAGTACTTC	CASSRTSGGVETQYF
TRBJ2-7	NA	TRBD1	TRBV27	TGTGCCAGCCACAGGGGTGGGGAGCAGTACTTC	CASHRGGEQYF
TRBJ2-2	NA	TRBD2	TRBV4-2	TGTGCCAGCAGCCAAGGTCAGCGGGGCCCCACCGGGGAGCTGTTTTTT	CASSQGQRGPTGELFF
TRBJ2-3	NA	TRBD2	TRBV12-5	TGTGCTAGTGGTATCGGACTAGCGGGGAGCACAGATACGCAGTATTTT	CASGIGLAGSTDTQYF
TRBJ2-7	NA	TRBD2	TRBV6-1	TGTGCCAGCAGAACTAGCGGGAGGATCTACGAGCAGTACTTC	CASRTSGRIYEQYF
TRBJ2-7	NA	TRBD1	TRBV7-2	TGTGCCAGCAGACCCGGGACAGTGACCTACGAGCAGTACTTC	CASRPGTVTYEQYF
TRBJ2-5	once	NA	TRBV7-9	TGTGCCAGCAGCCGGGGTCTTCCCGGGGAAGAGACCCAGTACTTC	CASSRGLPGEETQYF
TRBJ2-7	NA	TRBD1	TRBV7-8	TGTGCCAGCAGCTTAGGGAACAGGGGGCTTGACGACGAGCAGTACTTC	CASSLGNRGLDDEQYF
TRBJ2-3	NA	NA	TRBV7-8	TGTGCCAGCAGCTCGGCGCAGGGGAGTTATAGCACAGATACGCAGTATTTT	CASSSAQGSYSTDTQYF
TRBJ1-2	NA	NA	TRBV6-5	TGTGCCAGCACCAGAGGCTTCAACTATGGCTACACCTTC	CASTRGFNYGYTF
TRBJ2-1	NA	TRBD2	TRBV6-5	TGTGCCAGCGCCCGGGCGGGGGGGCGGTCCAATGAGCAGTTCTTC	CASARAGGRSNEQFF
TRBJ2-7	NA	TRBD2	TRBV13	TGTGCCAGCAGCTTAGGTGCGGGAGGGCCCTACGAGCAGTACTTC	CASSLGAGGPYEQYF
TRBJ2-3	NA	TRBD1	TRBV7-9	TGTGCCAGTTCCGGGACAGGACAGGATACGCAGTATTTT	CASSGTGQDTQYF
TRBJ2-1	NA	NA	TRBV5-6	TGTGCCAGCAGCCCTATCTCCTACAATGAGCAGTTCTTC	CASSPISYNEQFF
TRBJ1-4	NA	NA	TRBV27	TGTGCCAGCAGTAACCTCGCCCCGTTGGAAAAACTGTTTTTT	CASSNLAPLEKLFF
TRBJ2-3	NA	TRBD1	TRBV11-2	TGTGCCAGCAGCTTAGGGACAGGGGGCACAGATACGCAGTATTTT	CASSLGTGGTDTQYF
TRBJ2-7	NA	NA	TRBV2	TGTGCCAGCGGTCGGGACTTCGACTACGAGCAGTACTTC	CASGRDFDYEQYF
TRBJ1-1	NA	NA	TRBV6-6	TGTGCCAGCACCAGGGACGCCTGGACTGAAGCTTTCTTT	CASTRDAWTEAFF
TRBJ2-2	NA	TRBD1	TRBV5-6	TGTGCCAGCAGCTTGGGACAGGGGGCCCGGGGCACCGGGGAGCTGTTTTTT	CASSLGQGARGTGELFF
TRBJ2-2	NA	NA	TRBV5-1	TGCGCCAGCAGCTTGGACAGGTCGAACACCGGGGAGCTGTTTTTT	CASSLDRSNTGELFF
TRBJ2-7	NA	NA	TRBV29-1	TGCAGCGTTGGGGGTGGCGGCGAGCAGTACTTC	CSVGGGGEQYF
TRBJ1-1	NA	NA	TRBV27	TGTGCCAGCAGTTTAGATATGAACACTGAAGCTTTCTTT	CASSLDMNTEAFF
TRBJ2-7	once	NA	TRBV10-3	TGTGCCATCAGTGAGTCACCCCAGGGGCAGGGCGAGCAGTACTTC	CAISESPQGQGEQYF
TRBJ2-4	NA	TRBD1	TRBV5-1	TGCGCCAGCAGCTTGGGGGGACAGAATAACATTCAGTACTTC	CASSLGGQNNIQYF
TRBJ1-1	NA	TRBD1	TRBV5-6	TGTGCCAGCAGCTTCCGGGACAGGGTCGCCACTGAAGCTTTCTTT	CASSFRDRVATEAFF
TRBJ2-1	NA	NA	TRBV10-3	TGTGCCATCAGTGGGACCATCAATGAGCAGTTCTTC	CAISGTINEQFF
TRBJ2-7	NA	NA	TRBV7-2	TGTGCCAGCAGCCTAGGTGGGGGACCCTACGAGCAGTACTTC	CASSLGGGPYEQYF
TRBJ2-3	NA	TRBD1	TRBV5-1	TGCGCCAGCAGCTCAACCGGGACAGGGTTCGCAGATACGCAGTATTTT	CASSSTGTGFADTQYF
TRBJ2-5	NA	TRBD1	TRBV5-1	TGCGCCAGCAGCTCTGGACAGGGCCAAGAGACCCAGTACTTC	CASSSGQGQETQYF
TRBJ2-1	few	NA	TRBV5-1	TGCGCCAGCAGTCAGGGTTTGGGATGGGATGAGCAGTTCTTC	CASSQGLGWDEQFF
TRBJ2-7	NA	NA	TRBV6-5	TGTGCCAGCAAAACCGCGCGCGAGCAGTACTTC	CASKTAREQYF
TRBJ2-7	NA	NA	TRBV4-2	TGTGCCAGCAGCCAAGAACAGACCTACGAGCAGTACTTC	CASSQEQTYEQYF
TRBJ2-1	NA	TRBD2	TRBV10-3	TGTGCCATATCGTCTAGCGGGATCAATGAGCAGTTCTTC	CAISSSGINEQFF
TRBJ2-7	NA	NA	TRBV5-1	TGCGCCAGCAAGGCCGGGACTGAGACCTACGAGCAGTACTTC	CASKAGTETYEQYF
TRBJ2-3	NA	TRBD2	TRBV4-1	TGCGCCAGCAGCCAGGGCCGACTAGCGGTGAGGACAGATACGCAGTATTTT	CASSQGRLAVRTDTQYF
TRBJ2-2	NA	TRBD2	TRBV9	TGTGCCAGCAGCGGTTTAGGGAGGGGTCCTAACACCGGGGAGCTGTTTTTT	CASSGLGRGPNTGELFF
TRBJ2-2	NA	NA	TRBV19	TGTGCCAGTAGTATGGGTCAGGGGTTGGCCGGGGAGCTGTTTTTT	CASSMGQGLAGELFF
TRBJ1-2	many	NA	TRBV5-6	TGTGCCAGCAGCTTGGGTCCGGATGGCTACACCTTC	CASSLGPDGYTF
TRBJ2-1	NA	NA	TRBV10-3	TGTGCCATCAGTGAGGGGGATGAGCAGTTCTTC	CAISEGDEQFF
TRBJ2-5	NA	TRBD2	TRBV7-2	TGTGCCAGCAGCTTAGACGCATACGGGGGGGAGACCCAGTACTTC	CASSLDAYGGETQYF
TRBJ1-2	NA	NA	TRBV5-6	TGTGCCAGCAGCTCGGGCCGACCCTATGGCTACACCTTC	CASSSGRPYGYTF
TRBJ2-7	NA	NA	TRBV19	TGTGCCACCGCCCGCCAGGAGAGCTCCTACGAGCAGTACTTC	CATARQESSYEQYF
TRBJ2-2	once	NA	TRBV5-1	TGCGCCAGCAGCTTGGGACCGGGACCGAACACCGGGGAGCTGTTTTTT	CASSLGPGPNTGELFF
TRBJ2-7	NA	NA	TRBV28	TGTGCCAGCAGTTTATTTGGCCAAACCTACGAGCAGTACTTC	CASSLFGQTYEQYF
TRBJ2-1	NA	NA	TRBV7-2	TGTGCCAGCAGTCCTCCGACCAATGAGCAGTTCTTC	CASSPPTNEQFF
TRBJ2-7	NA	TRBD2	TRBV5-1	TGCGCCAGCAGCCGGGACTACTCCTACGAGCAGTACTTC	CASSRDYSYEQYF
TRBJ1-4	NA	NA	TRBV10-3	TGTGCCATCAGTGGAGATACAACTAATGAAAAACTGTTTTTT	CAISGDTTNEKLFF
TRBJ2-1	NA	TRBD2	TRBV5-4	TGTGCCAGCAGCTTCCTAGCGGGGTACAATGAGCAGTTCTTC	CASSFLAGYNEQFF
TRBJ2-2	NA	NA	TRBV9	TGTGCCAGCAGCGTAGGGGCGGGTGGGTACACCGGGGAGCTGTTTTTT	CASSVGAGGYTGELFF
TRBJ2-1	NA	NA	TRBV30	TGTGCCTGGACGCGGGACAACAATGAGCAGTTCTTC	CAWTRDNNEQFF
TRBJ2-1	NA	NA	TRBV7-9	TGTGCCAGCAGCTTAGGGACCTACAATGAGCAGTTCTTC	CASSLGTYNEQFF
TRBJ1-1	NA	NA	TRBV6-1	TGTGCCAGCAGTGAAGCCAGGTTTGAAGCTTTCTTT	CASSEARFEAFF